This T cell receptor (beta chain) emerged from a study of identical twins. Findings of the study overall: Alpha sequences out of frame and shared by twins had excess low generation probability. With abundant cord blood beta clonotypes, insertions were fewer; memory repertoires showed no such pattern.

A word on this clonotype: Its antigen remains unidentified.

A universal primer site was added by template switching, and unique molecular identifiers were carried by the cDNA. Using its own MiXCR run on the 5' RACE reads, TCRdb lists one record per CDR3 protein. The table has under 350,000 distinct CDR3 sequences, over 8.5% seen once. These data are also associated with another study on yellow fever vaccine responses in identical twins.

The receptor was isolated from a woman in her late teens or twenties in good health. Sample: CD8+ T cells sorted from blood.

In DNA form, the CDR3 reads TGCGCCAGCAGCCAAGATGGTCAGAGGGAGCAGTACTTC. Its translation is CASSQDGQREQYF. This chain links TRBV4-3 with TRBJ2-7; D unclear. Germline values: CDR1 LGHNA, CDR2 YSLEER. Trimming removed 0 bases at V and 7 bases at J, with 10 bases between. The CDR3 runs 13 residues.